Listed below are T cell receptor beta chains from one sample, sequenced in a study of identical twins. Each CDR3 protein gets one entry after TCRdb re-called the 5' RACE reads with MiXCR. The repertoire holds about 500,000 distinct CDR3 sequences, with roughly an eighth as singletons. The same specimen was also included in a second study, on yellow fever vaccine responses in identical twins.

Material: CD4+ T cells sorted from blood. The origin of the receptors is a woman aged 18-29 years in good health. Each CDR3 is given with its conserved first and last residue. A D gene is named only where the DNA matches it firmly. Some rows mark clone size as missing; the rest say once, few, many or name a class of expanded clone.

CDR3nt: TGTGCCGGCAAGACTAGCGGGGTTTACGAGCAGTACTTC; CDR3aa: CAGKTSGVYEQYF; v_gene: TRBV6-1; j_gene: TRBJ2-7; abundance: -; len: 13; d_gene: TRBD2
CDR3nt: TGTGCCAGCAGCGCCAAGGGGGCAGACACAGATACGCAGTATTTT; CDR3aa: CASSAKGADTDTQYF; v_gene: TRBV7-3; j_gene: TRBJ2-3; abundance: -; len: 15; d_gene: TRBD1
CDR3nt: TGTGCCAGCAGCTACCGCTCGAGGTCCGGGGAGCTGTTTTTT; CDR3aa: CASSYRSRSGELFF; v_gene: TRBV3-1; j_gene: TRBJ2-2; abundance: few; len: 14; d_gene: -
CDR3nt: TGCGCCAGCAGCCAAGAGCTGGCTCCAGGGGGGTTCTTC; CDR3aa: CASSQELAPGGFF; v_gene: TRBV4-3; j_gene: TRBJ2-1; abundance: few; len: 13; d_gene: TRBD1
CDR3nt: TGTGCCAGCAGCGTAGCGGGGCGGGGTTACAATGAGCAGTTCTTC; CDR3aa: CASSVAGRGYNEQFF; v_gene: TRBV9; j_gene: TRBJ2-1; abundance: many; len: 15; d_gene: -
CDR3nt: TGTGCCAGCAGGACGGACAGGAACAATCAGCCCCAGCATTTT; CDR3aa: CASRTDRNNQPQHF; v_gene: TRBV6-2/TRBV6-3; j_gene: TRBJ1-5; abundance: few; len: 14; d_gene: TRBD1
CDR3nt: TGTGCCACCAGTGCCCCCCCAACGGGTACGCGGTTGGATACGCAGTATTTT; CDR3aa: CATSAPPTGTRLDTQYF; v_gene: TRBV24-1; j_gene: TRBJ2-3; abundance: many; len: 17; d_gene: -
CDR3nt: TGCGCCAGCAGCGTGGGAGGGGTACTTTTTGGCTACGAGCAGTACTTC; CDR3aa: CASSVGGVLFGYEQYF; v_gene: TRBV5-1; j_gene: TRBJ2-7; abundance: few; len: 16; d_gene: TRBD2
CDR3nt: TGCGCCAGCAGCCTCCGACTAGCGGGAGGTGTAGATGAGCAGTTCTTC; CDR3aa: CASSLRLAGGVDEQFF; v_gene: TRBV4-3; j_gene: TRBJ2-1; abundance: -; len: 16; d_gene: TRBD2
CDR3nt: TGCGCCAGCAGCCGCGGCTCGACAGGGGAAGGGGCCAAAAACATTCAGTACTTC; CDR3aa: CASSRGSTGEGAKNIQYF; v_gene: TRBV5-1; j_gene: TRBJ2-4; abundance: -; len: 18; d_gene: TRBD1
CDR3nt: TGCGCCAGCAGCTTGGGTCGGGGGGGCCGAGATGAGCAGTTCTTC; CDR3aa: CASSLGRGGRDEQFF; v_gene: TRBV5-1; j_gene: TRBJ2-1; abundance: -; len: 15; d_gene: TRBD2
CDR3nt: TGTGCCAGTAGTGCCTCGATCGGCTACGAGCAGTACTTC; CDR3aa: CASSASIGYEQYF; v_gene: TRBV19; j_gene: TRBJ2-7; abundance: -; len: 13; d_gene: -
CDR3nt: TGCGCCAGCCCGGGGACAGGTCCCGCCTACGAGCAGTACTTC; CDR3aa: CASPGTGPAYEQYF; v_gene: TRBV10-1; j_gene: TRBJ2-7; abundance: -; len: 14; d_gene: TRBD1
CDR3nt: TGTGCCAGCAGCATACCATTACAAGAGACCCAGTACTTC; CDR3aa: CASSIPLQETQYF; v_gene: TRBV7-2; j_gene: TRBJ2-5; abundance: many; len: 13; d_gene: -
CDR3nt: TGCAGCGTTGATCAAAGACGGAGTTCCACAGATACGCAGTATTTT; CDR3aa: CSVDQRRSSTDTQYF; v_gene: TRBV29-1; j_gene: TRBJ2-3; abundance: -; len: 15; d_gene: -
CDR3nt: TGTGCCAGCAGCCAAGCCACTAGCGGGAGCGCGGTCGGGGAGCTGTTTTTT; CDR3aa: CASSQATSGSAVGELFF; v_gene: TRBV4-2; j_gene: TRBJ2-2; abundance: few; len: 17; d_gene: TRBD2
CDR3nt: TGCAGTGCTGTTTCCCCGGGGGCTAGCACAGATACGCAGTATTTT; CDR3aa: CSAVSPGASTDTQYF; v_gene: TRBV20-1; j_gene: TRBJ2-3; abundance: -; len: 15; d_gene: -
CDR3nt: TGTGCCAGCAGCTTGGCCCAGGGTAGTCGCACAGATACGCAGTATTTT; CDR3aa: CASSLAQGSRTDTQYF; v_gene: TRBV5-6; j_gene: TRBJ2-3; abundance: -; len: 16; d_gene: -
CDR3nt: TGTGCCAGCAGCTTAGGGGTCGGGACCCCGGCGGGAGAGACCCAGTACTTC; CDR3aa: CASSLGVGTPAGETQYF; v_gene: TRBV7-9; j_gene: TRBJ2-5; abundance: -; len: 17; d_gene: -
CDR3nt: TGTGCCAGCAGTTCCAAGCGAGCTACGGGCCCAGATACGCAGTATTTT; CDR3aa: CASSSKRATGPDTQYF; v_gene: TRBV28; j_gene: TRBJ2-3; abundance: few; len: 16; d_gene: -
CDR3nt: TGCAGTGCCCAAGGACAGAATGAGCAGTTCTTC; CDR3aa: CSAQGQNEQFF; v_gene: TRBV20-1; j_gene: TRBJ2-1; abundance: -; len: 11; d_gene: -
CDR3nt: TGTGCCAGCAGCCTCCGGACTATCCAAGAGACCCAGTACTTC; CDR3aa: CASSLRTIQETQYF; v_gene: TRBV11-2; j_gene: TRBJ2-5; abundance: -; len: 14; d_gene: -
CDR3nt: TGTGCCAGCAGTTTTCGTCCCGGAGGGGAGAACACTGAAGCTTTCTTT; CDR3aa: CASSFRPGGENTEAFF; v_gene: TRBV12-3/TRBV12-4; j_gene: TRBJ1-1; abundance: -; len: 16; d_gene: -
CDR3nt: TGTGCCAGCAGTTACTCGACGGGAGGGCCAGGTGAGCAGTTCTTC; CDR3aa: CASSYSTGGPGEQFF; v_gene: TRBV6-5; j_gene: TRBJ2-1; abundance: few; len: 15; d_gene: TRBD2
CDR3nt: TGTGCCAGCAGCTTAGATAGGGAAGGTCTAGGGGAGCAGTTCTTC; CDR3aa: CASSLDREGLGEQFF; v_gene: TRBV11-2; j_gene: TRBJ2-1; abundance: few; len: 15; d_gene: -
CDR3nt: TGTGCCAGCAACGACGCGAATGAGCAGTTCTTC; CDR3aa: CASNDANEQFF; v_gene: TRBV6-2/TRBV6-3; j_gene: TRBJ2-1; abundance: -; len: 11; d_gene: -
CDR3nt: TGTGCCAGCAGCGTAGGGACAAGAGAAAAACTGTTTTTT; CDR3aa: CASSVGTREKLFF; v_gene: TRBV9; j_gene: TRBJ1-4; abundance: few; len: 13; d_gene: -
CDR3nt: TGTGCCAGCAGCCATATCGTGGGCACTGAAGCTTTCTTT; CDR3aa: CASSHIVGTEAFF; v_gene: TRBV3-1; j_gene: TRBJ1-1; abundance: -; len: 13; d_gene: -
CDR3nt: TGCGCCAGCAGCCGATCGGGACAGGGTGATGGCTACACCTTC; CDR3aa: CASSRSGQGDGYTF; v_gene: TRBV5-1; j_gene: TRBJ1-2; abundance: many; len: 14; d_gene: TRBD1
CDR3nt: TGTGCCAGCAGCCCGACCATGGCACGGCAGTTCTTC; CDR3aa: CASSPTMARQFF; v_gene: TRBV14; j_gene: TRBJ2-1; abundance: few; len: 12; d_gene: -
CDR3nt: TGTGCCAGCAGCCAAATAACAGGGGGCACTGAAGCTTTCTTT; CDR3aa: CASSQITGGTEAFF; v_gene: TRBV3-1; j_gene: TRBJ1-1; abundance: -; len: 14; d_gene: TRBD1
CDR3nt: TGCAGCGTCAACAGGGGAACAGTAGAGACCCAGTACTTC; CDR3aa: CSVNRGTVETQYF; v_gene: TRBV29-1; j_gene: TRBJ2-5; abundance: -; len: 13; d_gene: TRBD1
CDR3nt: TGTGCCAGCAGCCAAATTGGAACCGGGGCCTACGAGCAGTACTTC; CDR3aa: CASSQIGTGAYEQYF; v_gene: TRBV3-1; j_gene: TRBJ2-7; abundance: -; len: 15; d_gene: -
CDR3nt: TGCGCCAGCAGCTTGGGTTCGGGAGCCGCAGATACGCAGTATTTT; CDR3aa: CASSLGSGAADTQYF; v_gene: TRBV5-1; j_gene: TRBJ2-3; abundance: -; len: 15; d_gene: -
CDR3nt: TGCAGTGCTAACTCAGACAGGGTAGATACGCAGTATTTT; CDR3aa: CSANSDRVDTQYF; v_gene: TRBV20-1; j_gene: TRBJ2-3; abundance: -; len: 13; d_gene: TRBD1
CDR3nt: TGCGCCAGCAGCTTGTCAGGGGCGTTTAATTCACCCCTCCACTTT; CDR3aa: CASSLSGAFNSPLHF; v_gene: TRBV5-1; j_gene: TRBJ1-6; abundance: few; len: 15; d_gene: -
CDR3nt: TGCGCCAGCAGCAAGTCCCGAGACAGCTCCACCGGGGAGCTGTTTTTT; CDR3aa: CASSKSRDSSTGELFF; v_gene: TRBV5-1; j_gene: TRBJ2-2; abundance: few; len: 16; d_gene: -
CDR3nt: TGCAGTGCTAGAAGACCCGGGACTCTGAACACTGAAGCTTTCTTT; CDR3aa: CSARRPGTLNTEAFF; v_gene: TRBV20-1; j_gene: TRBJ1-1; abundance: once; len: 15; d_gene: -
CDR3nt: TGCAGTGCTAGAGGCTCATGGACAGGGAGCACAGATACGCAGTATTTT; CDR3aa: CSARGSWTGSTDTQYF; v_gene: TRBV20-1; j_gene: TRBJ2-3; abundance: -; len: 16; d_gene: TRBD1
CDR3nt: TGTGCCAGCAGCTTAGGTCGCATACCGATATCTAACTATGGCTACACCTTC; CDR3aa: CASSLGRIPISNYGYTF; v_gene: TRBV7-8; j_gene: TRBJ1-2; abundance: few; len: 17; d_gene: -
CDR3nt: TGTGCCAGCAGCGAAACCGGAACAGGGTCCTACGAGCAGTACTTC; CDR3aa: CASSETGTGSYEQYF; v_gene: TRBV7-9; j_gene: TRBJ2-7; abundance: few; len: 15; d_gene: -
CDR3nt: TGTGCCATCAGTCTACAGACAGCTGTCACCGGGGAGCTGTTTTTT; CDR3aa: CAISLQTAVTGELFF; v_gene: TRBV10-3; j_gene: TRBJ2-2; abundance: -; len: 15; d_gene: -
CDR3nt: TGTGCCACCAGTGATCCCTCCGGTGAAAGTGGCACAGATACGCAGTATTTT; CDR3aa: CATSDPSGESGTDTQYF; v_gene: TRBV24-1; j_gene: TRBJ2-3; abundance: -; len: 17; d_gene: -
CDR3nt: TGTGCCAGCAGCACCGGACTAGCGGGGGCTTCAGAGACCCAGTACTTC; CDR3aa: CASSTGLAGASETQYF; v_gene: TRBV9; j_gene: TRBJ2-5; abundance: few; len: 16; d_gene: TRBD2
CDR3nt: TGTGCCAGCAGCTTTGGGGGCCGGAATGAGCAGTTCTTC; CDR3aa: CASSFGGRNEQFF; v_gene: TRBV11-3; j_gene: TRBJ2-1; abundance: -; len: 13; d_gene: -
CDR3nt: TGTGCCAGCAGCTCCCCTTTTCGGGATTTGGCAGATACGCAGTATTTT; CDR3aa: CASSSPFRDLADTQYF; v_gene: TRBV7-6; j_gene: TRBJ2-3; abundance: -; len: 16; d_gene: -
CDR3nt: TGTGCCAGCACCCCCCGAGAGGGAACGATCTCCTACGAGCAGTACTTC; CDR3aa: CASTPREGTISYEQYF; v_gene: TRBV7-2; j_gene: TRBJ2-7; abundance: -; len: 16; d_gene: -
CDR3nt: TGCAGTGCTAACCGGCAGACCGGGGAGCTGTTTTTT; CDR3aa: CSANRQTGELFF; v_gene: TRBV20-1; j_gene: TRBJ2-2; abundance: -; len: 12; d_gene: -
CDR3nt: TGTGCCAGCAGCGTACGAGCGGGGGCCCAAGAGACCCAGTACTTC; CDR3aa: CASSVRAGAQETQYF; v_gene: TRBV9; j_gene: TRBJ2-5; abundance: -; len: 15; d_gene: TRBD2
CDR3nt: TGTGCCAGCAGTGAAGGGGACTGGACTGGCTACGAGCAGTACTTC; CDR3aa: CASSEGDWTGYEQYF; v_gene: TRBV6-1; j_gene: TRBJ2-7; abundance: -; len: 15; d_gene: -
CDR3nt: TGTGCCAGCAGCTTGGAGGGTTCCAACACCGGGGAGCTGTTTTTT; CDR3aa: CASSLEGSNTGELFF; v_gene: TRBV5-4; j_gene: TRBJ2-2; abundance: -; len: 15; d_gene: -
CDR3nt: TGTGCCAGCAGTCGCCGGGGGGCCGTCAACAATGAGCAGTTCTTC; CDR3aa: CASSRRGAVNNEQFF; v_gene: TRBV7-2; j_gene: TRBJ2-1; abundance: -; len: 15; d_gene: -
CDR3nt: TGCGCCAGCAGCCTACGGGAGGGCAGTGGCGAGCAGTACTTC; CDR3aa: CASSLREGSGEQYF; v_gene: TRBV4-1; j_gene: TRBJ2-7; abundance: few; len: 14; d_gene: TRBD2
CDR3nt: TGTGCCAGCAGGGAGGGGGACTCTGGGGCCAACGTCCTGACTTTC; CDR3aa: CASREGDSGANVLTF; v_gene: TRBV28; j_gene: TRBJ2-6; abundance: -; len: 15; d_gene: -
CDR3nt: TGTGCCGGAGGACTAGCCTACGAGCAGTACTTC; CDR3aa: CAGGLAYEQYF; v_gene: TRBV2; j_gene: TRBJ2-7; abundance: few; len: 11; d_gene: TRBD2
CDR3nt: TGTGCCAGGCCCCGGGGGGGCCTGGATGAGCAGTTCTTC; CDR3aa: CARPRGGLDEQFF; v_gene: TRBV11-3; j_gene: TRBJ2-1; abundance: -; len: 13; d_gene: TRBD2
CDR3nt: TGTGCCAGCAGTTCCCGCCGGACAGGGGACAATGAGCAGTTCTTC; CDR3aa: CASSSRRTGDNEQFF; v_gene: TRBV27; j_gene: TRBJ2-1; abundance: few; len: 15; d_gene: TRBD1
CDR3nt: TGTGCCAGCAGACAAATAGCGGCTACAGATACGCAGTATTTT; CDR3aa: CASRQIAATDTQYF; v_gene: TRBV6-1; j_gene: TRBJ2-3; abundance: many; len: 14; d_gene: -
CDR3nt: TGCGCCAGCGCCCCTAGCCAACTCTCCTACAATGAGCAGTTCTTC; CDR3aa: CASAPSQLSYNEQFF; v_gene: TRBV5-1; j_gene: TRBJ2-1; abundance: many; len: 15; d_gene: -